This TCR beta chain stems from a study of response to subunit inactivated influenza vaccine. TCRdb re-derived calls from the RT-PCR reads in MiXCR, one entry per CDR3 protein. The profile covers 550,000 to 600,000 distinct CDR3 sequences, with roughly 12% appearing a single time and about a tenth taken by the ten largest. Findings of the study overall: There was a suggestion from the authors that each seasonal influenza vaccination recruits few new T cells.

CDR3 length: 12 residues. Germline assignment: CDR1 SGHTA and CDR2 FQGNSA. Between the trimmed V and J ends, which lost 6 bases and 5 bases, there was a span of 11 bases. This clonotype showed up just a few times. Antigen specificity is unknown. The source of this sequence is a man over 45 who received an inactivated influenza vaccine. The specimen comprised PBMCs from blood, sampled on the day of vaccination. The V gene is TRBV7-2, the J gene TRBJ2-7; D perhaps matches TRBD1 (5 bases). CDR3 bases: TGTGCCAGCAGGGGCAGGGTTCACGAGCAGTACTTC. Residues: CASRGRVHEQYF.